What follows are 23 T cell receptor beta chains derived from one specimen sequenced in a study of post-analysis software for immune sequencing data. Study conclusions and caveats: Patients used about five TRBV segments, including TRBV5-6, TRBV5-1 and TRBV20-1, more often than controls.

Their specific antigens are unknown. Unique molecular identifiers tagged the TCR beta cDNA libraries. From the PCR reads, TCRdb called clonotypes with MiXCR, one entry per CDR3 protein. The sample consists of a few hundred thousand distinct CDR3 sequences, around 40% of them appearing once. The sample comprised blood. The receptors derive from a girl aged 5-17 years with multiple sclerosis.

The chain employs TRBV5-5 and TRBJ2-3, with unresolved D. The CDR3 runs 15 residues. V was shortened by 7 bases and J by 2 bases, with 17 bases between the two germline ends. In germline, CDR1 is SGHKS, CDR2 YYEKEE (reference sequence). The CDR3 spells CASGMGHLNTDTQYF. CDR3 sequence (DNA): TGTGCCAGCGGAATGGGCCATCTAAACACAGATACGCAGTATTTT.

This chain links TRBV28 with TRBJ1-1; D is possibly TRBD1 (5 bases). Germline CDR1 and CDR2: MDHEN and SYDVKM. The CDR3 totals 12 residues. Trimming shortened V by 2 bases and J by 6 bases, and 7 bases separated the two germline ends. CDR3 residues: CASSLPGAEAFF. In DNA, the CDR3 is TGTGCCAGCAGTTTACCGGGGGCTGAAGCTTTCTTT.

In its sample, this clonotype was seen a few times. The chain recombines TRBV20-1 with TRBJ2-7, with 7 bases aligning to TRBD2. The end of the DNA fits TRBJ2-5 better, so the J call may be wrong. Per germline, CDR1 DFQATT and CDR2 SNEGSKA (reference sequence). CDR3 length equals 15 residues. The chain's CDR3 is CSARDGGGPLETQYF. The CDR3 bases are TGCAGTGCTAGAGACGGGGGAGGGCCGTTAGAGACCCAGTACTTC.

This clonotype was detected a few times. This chain uses TRBV11-2 with TRBJ2-1; 7 bases agree with TRBD2. Germline V gene data show CDR1 as SGHAT and CDR2 as FQNNGV. The CDR3 is made up of 14 amino acids. The junction had 5 bases not matched to a gene; V was cut back by 0 bases and J by 9 bases. The CDR3 nucleotides are TGTGCCAGCAGCTTAGATGGGGACTACGGTGAGCAGTTCTTC. Its translation: CASSLDGDYGEQFF.

CDR3 in amino acids: CASRKTVAAKNIQYF. CDR3 sequence (DNA): TGTGCCAGCAGGAAAACGGTAGCGGCCAAAAACATTCAGTACTTC. The chain employs TRBV7-8 and TRBJ2-4; tentative D call: TRBD2 (5 bases). This CDR3 spans 15 amino acids. Looked up from germline, CDR1 is SGHVS and CDR2 is FQNEAQ. V lost 6 bases to trimming and J lost 1 base, with 13 bases between them.

This clonotype was picked up a small number of times. J is TRBJ2-3 and V is TRBV12-3 or TRBV12-4, with a possible D match to TRBD1 (6 bases). V gave up 5 bases and J gave up 1 base, with 16 bases separating them. The CDR3 contains 16 residues. The CDR3: CASSLKTGHGTDTQYF. DNA of the CDR3: TGTGCCAGCAGTCTCAAGACGGGACACGGCACAGATACGCAGTATTTT.

This clonotype occurred a few times. This chain uses TRBV29-1 with TRBJ2-3, with D unclear. The CDR3 consists of 13 residues. Germline V lookup: CDR1 SQVTM, CDR2 ANQGSEA. Trimming removed 7 bases from V and 2 bases from J, with 13 bases in between. This CDR3 reads CSARWVLTDTQYF. The CDR3 DNA follows: TGCAGCGCCCGGTGGGTGCTCACAGATACGCAGTATTTT.

This clonotype was recorded a few times. The rearrangement uses TRBV6-2 or TRBV6-3 and TRBJ2-4; D is unresolved. Gene TRBJ2-7 matches the end of the DNA better, so the J call may be wrong. The germline V gene encodes CDR1 MNHEY and CDR2 SVGEGT. The CDR3 totals 13 residues. The CDR3: CASSYSGAYEQYF. DNA of the CDR3: TGTGCCAGCAGTTACTCTGGGGCCTACGAGCAGTACTTC.

The table lists this clonotype with a few counts. The rearrangement joins TRBV27 to TRBJ2-3; 12 bases map to TRBD2. This CDR3 is built from 16 residues. The V segment lost 5 bases and the J segment 5 bases; nucleotides outside the gene matches: 8. Germline loops: CDR1 MNHEY, CDR2 SMNVEV (reference sequence). Here the CDR3 reads CASSPRLAGELDTQYF. The DNA of the CDR3 is TGTGCCAGCAGTCCACGACTAGCGGGAGAATTAGATACGCAGTATTTT.

There are a few counts of this clonotype. The chain employs TRBV7-6 and TRBJ1-6; maybe TRBD1 (5 bases). This CDR3 has 16 residues. Trimming stripped 5 bases from V and 0 bases from J, with 11 bases between. Per the germline V gene, CDR1 is SGHVS and CDR2 is FNYEAQ. The CDR3 spells CASSNGALSYNSPLHF. The CDR3 DNA is TGTGCCAGCAGCAACGGGGCGCTCTCCTATAATTCACCCCTCCACTTT.

This clonotype has more than one count but fewer than ten. This chain links TRBV5-1 with TRBJ2-7; D remains unclear. The germline CDR1 and CDR2 sequences are SGHRS and YFSETQ. This CDR3 has 14 residues. The germline V and J ends were trimmed by 1 base and 0 bases, with 8 bases remaining between them. This CDR3 reads CASSLRQSSYEQYF. In nucleotides, the CDR3 is TGCGCCAGCAGCTTGCGCCAGAGCTCCTACGAGCAGTACTTC.

This clonotype was seen a handful of times. This rearrangement joins TRBV6-1 to TRBJ2-7; D may be TRBD2 (7 bases). The V end lost 8 bases, the J end lost 3 bases, and 17 bases lay between the germline ends. This CDR3 has 14 amino acids. Germline CDR1 and CDR2: MNHNS and SASEGT. The CDR3 region is CASYLGGGHYEQYF. The CDR3 DNA sequence: TGTGCCAGCTACCTTGGGGGGGGGCACTACGAGCAGTACTTC.

Here the CDR3 DNA reads TGTGCCAGCACCCCGGTAGGGAAGGATTGGAGATACAATGAGCAGTTCTTC. Its protein is CASTPVGKDWRYNEQFF. The chain recombines TRBV12-3 or TRBV12-4 with TRBJ2-1; no definite D call. The CDR3 length is 17 residues. Trimming left V 7 bases short and J 4 bases short, with 23 bases between.

The chain joins TRBV3-1 to TRBJ2-3; tentative D call: TRBD2 (5 bases). Germline V CDR1 and CDR2: LGHDT, YNNKEL (reference sequence). The CDR3 runs to 16 residues. V was clipped by 0 bases and J by 1 base, with 11 bases between them. CDR3 DNA: TGTGCCAGCAGCCAAGAGGGTCTAGCCCGCACAGATACGCAGTATTTT. This sequence encodes CASSQEGLARTDTQYF.

CDR3: CASRKGIAGQETQYF. DNA for the CDR3: TGTGCCAGCCGAAAAGGAATAGCGGGTCAAGAGACCCAGTACTTC. This chain uses TRBV6-5 with TRBJ2-5; 7 bases map to TRBD2. Germline V gene sequence: CDR1 MNHEY, CDR2 SVGAGI. The CDR3 runs to 15 residues. V was pared by 8 bases and J by 2 bases, with 11 bases of the junction left unmatched.

A remark on this clonotype: The conserved phenylalanine or tryptophan normally closing the CDR3 is absent here, so this likely arose from a read error. The chain uses TRBV15 and TRBJ2-1; 9 positions match TRBD2. The J segment lost 5 bases and the V segment lost 1 base, leaving 6 bases of the junction unmatched. The CDR3 is made up of 16 amino acids. The germline V gene encodes CDR1 LNHNV and CDR2 YYDKDF (reference sequence). As DNA, the CDR3 is TGTGCCACCAGCAGAGCAAGGACTAGCGTTAACAATGAGCAGTTCTGC. Its protein product is CATSRARTSVNNEQFC.

This clonotype occurred a few times. V and J are TRBV12-3 or TRBV12-4 and TRBJ1-4; TRBD1 might be the D (5 bases). This CDR3 has 18 amino acids. The germline V and J ends were trimmed by 2 bases and 1 base, with 17 bases remaining between them. The DNA for the CDR3 is TGTGCCAGCAGTTTAAGGCCGCGGGGCCTCCGAACTAATGAAAAACTGTTTTTT. This encodes CASSLRPRGLRTNEKLFF.

This chain uses TRBV20-1 with TRBJ2-3; TRBD2 matches at 10 bases. CDR1 is DFQATT and CDR2 is SNEGSKA in the germline V gene (reference sequence). V lost 8 bases to trimming and J lost 5 bases; unmatched junction nucleotides: 10. CDR3 length: 14 amino acids. The CDR3 DNA is TGCAGTCCACCCCTAGCGGGAGTTGTAGATACGCAGTATTTT. Translated: CSPPLAGVVDTQYF.

V gene TRBV28 combines with J gene TRBJ1-1; D is perhaps TRBD1 (5 bases). This CDR3 is built from 10 residues. Trimming removed 11 bases at V and 6 bases at J, with 10 bases between. Looked up from germline, CDR1 is MDHEN and CDR2 is SYDVKM. The CDR3 spells CAELGAEAFF. The CDR3 region has the DNA TGTGCCGAATTGGGGGCTGAAGCTTTCTTT.

This clonotype was picked up many times. The rearrangement links TRBV12-3 or TRBV12-4 to TRBJ2-7; 8 bases are shared with TRBD1. Losses at the gene ends were 5 bases for V and 0 bases for J; bases not matched to a gene: 6. The CDR3 sequence is 15 residues long. The CDR3: CASSNRGKFSYEQYF. The CDR3 region has the DNA TGTGCCAGCAGTAACAGGGGGAAGTTCTCCTACGAGCAGTACTTC.

This clonotype was seen a few times. This chain connects TRBV29-1 to TRBJ2-7; 8 nucleotides line up with TRBD2. Germline V gene lookup returns CDR1 SQVTM and CDR2 ANQGSEA. V gave up 1 base and J gave up 0 bases; unmatched junction bases: 8. CDR3 length equals 16 residues. The CDR3 nucleotides read TGCAGCGTTGAAGCGGGAGGGGACACCCTCTCCTACGAGCAGTACTTC. Protein product: CSVEAGGDTLSYEQYF.

The table lists this clonotype with many counts. The V gene is TRBV20-1, the J gene TRBJ2-3; 13 bases align to TRBD2. Germline CDR1 is DFQATT and CDR2 is SNEGSKA (reference sequence). CDR3 length: 14 residues. The V segment lost 4 bases and the J segment 6 bases; nucleotides outside the gene matches: 4. The CDR3 protein is CSATGLAGDDTQYF. The CDR3, as DNA: TGCAGTGCTACAGGACTAGCGGGAGACGATACGCAGTATTTT.

There are a few counts of this clonotype. J is TRBJ1-4 and V is TRBV25-1, with TRBD1 identical over 9 bases. V lost 1 base to trimming and J lost 7 bases; unmatched junction nucleotides: 7. Germline CDR1 is MGHDK and CDR2 is SYGVNS. The CDR3 sequence is 16 residues long. CDR3: CASSEWNRGRGEKLFF. The CDR3 bases are TGTGCCAGCAGTGAATGGAACAGGGGGCGCGGTGAAAAACTGTTTTTT.